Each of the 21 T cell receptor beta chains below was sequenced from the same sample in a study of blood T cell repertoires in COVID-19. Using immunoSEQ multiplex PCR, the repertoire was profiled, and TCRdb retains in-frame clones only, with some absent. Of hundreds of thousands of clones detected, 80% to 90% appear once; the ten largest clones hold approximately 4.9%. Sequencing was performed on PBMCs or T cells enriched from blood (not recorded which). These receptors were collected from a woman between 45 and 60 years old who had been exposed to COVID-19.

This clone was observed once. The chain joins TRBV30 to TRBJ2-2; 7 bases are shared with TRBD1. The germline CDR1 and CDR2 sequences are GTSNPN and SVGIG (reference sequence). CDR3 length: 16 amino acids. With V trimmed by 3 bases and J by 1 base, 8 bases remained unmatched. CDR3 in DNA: TGTGCCTGGAGCCCCTGGACAGGCATGAACACCGGGGAGCTGTTTTTT. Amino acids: CAWSPWTGMNTGELFF. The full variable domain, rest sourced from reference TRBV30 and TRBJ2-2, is SQTIHQWPATLVQPVGSPLSLECTVEGTSNPNLYWYRQAAGRGLQLLFYSVGIGQISSEVPQNLSASRPQDRQFILSSKKLLLSDSGFYLCAWSPWTGMNTGELFFGEGSRLTVL.

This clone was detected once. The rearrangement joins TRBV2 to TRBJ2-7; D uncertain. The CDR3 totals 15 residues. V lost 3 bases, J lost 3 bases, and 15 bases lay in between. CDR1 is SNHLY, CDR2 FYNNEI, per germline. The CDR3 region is CASSEGSPGDYEQYF. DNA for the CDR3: TGTGCCAGCAGTGAGGGTTCCCCCGGAGACTACGAGCAGTACTTC.

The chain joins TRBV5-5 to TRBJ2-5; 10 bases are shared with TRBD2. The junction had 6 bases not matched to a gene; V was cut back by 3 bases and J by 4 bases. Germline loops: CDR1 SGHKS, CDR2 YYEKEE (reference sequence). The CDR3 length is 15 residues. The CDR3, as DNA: TGTGCCAGCAGCTATACAGCTAGCGGGGGAGAGACCCAGTACTTC. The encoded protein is CASSYTASGGETQYF.

DNA of the CDR3: TGTGCCAGTAGTTTTCTAGCGGGGGTGGAGAATGAGCAGTTCTTC. It translates to CASSFLAGVENEQFF. The V gene is TRBV19, the J gene TRBJ2-1; 10 bases agree with TRBD2. The CDR3 runs to 15 residues. Germline values: CDR1 LNHDA, CDR2 SQIVND (reference sequence). Germline trimming cut 5 bases from V and 7 bases from J; bases unmatched to any gene: 8.

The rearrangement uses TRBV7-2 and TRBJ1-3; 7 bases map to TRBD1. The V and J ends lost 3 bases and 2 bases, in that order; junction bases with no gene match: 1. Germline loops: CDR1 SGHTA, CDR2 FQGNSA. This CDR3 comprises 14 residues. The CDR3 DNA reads TGTGCCAGCAGCTTGACAGGGCCTGGAAACACCATATATTTT. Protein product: CASSLTGPGNTIYF.

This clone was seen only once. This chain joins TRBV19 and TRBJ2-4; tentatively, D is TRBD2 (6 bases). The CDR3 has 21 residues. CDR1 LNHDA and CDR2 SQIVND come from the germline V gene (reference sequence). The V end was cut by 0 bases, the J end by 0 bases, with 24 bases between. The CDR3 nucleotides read TGTGCCAGTAGTATAGATAATACGGAGGGCGTCCACCGAGCAGCCAAAAACATTCAGTACTTC. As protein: CASSIDNTEGVHRAAKNIQYF.

The CDR3 nucleotides read TGTGCCAGCAGTACCCTCGACAGGGGTAGCAATCAGCCCCAGCATTTT. Protein sequence: CASSTLDRGSNQPQHF. This chain links TRBV6-6 with TRBJ1-5, with 8 bases aligning to TRBD1. Germline CDR1 MNHNY, CDR2 SVGAGI (reference sequence). The V gene end was trimmed by 5 bases and the J gene end by 0 bases; junction bases not matched to a gene: 6. The CDR3 totals 16 residues.

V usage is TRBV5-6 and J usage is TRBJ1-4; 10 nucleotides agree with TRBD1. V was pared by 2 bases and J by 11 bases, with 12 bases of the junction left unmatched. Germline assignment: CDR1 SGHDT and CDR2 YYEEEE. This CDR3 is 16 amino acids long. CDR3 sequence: CASSLLTGTGEGKLFF. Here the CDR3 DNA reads TGTGCCAGCAGCTTACTAACCGGGACAGGGGAGGGCAAACTGTTTTTT.

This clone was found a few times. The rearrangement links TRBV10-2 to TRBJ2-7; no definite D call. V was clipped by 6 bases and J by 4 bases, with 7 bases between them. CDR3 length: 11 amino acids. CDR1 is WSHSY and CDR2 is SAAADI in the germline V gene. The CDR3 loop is CASSLQYEQYF. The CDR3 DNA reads TGCGCCAGCAGCCTACAGTACGAGCAGTACTTC.

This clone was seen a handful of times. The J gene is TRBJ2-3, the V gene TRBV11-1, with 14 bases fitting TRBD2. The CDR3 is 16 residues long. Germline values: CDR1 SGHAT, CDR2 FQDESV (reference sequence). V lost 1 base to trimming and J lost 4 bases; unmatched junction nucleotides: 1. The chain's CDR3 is CASSLETSGGADTQYF. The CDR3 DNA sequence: TGTGCCAGCAGCTTAGAGACTAGCGGGGGGGCAGATACGCAGTATTTT. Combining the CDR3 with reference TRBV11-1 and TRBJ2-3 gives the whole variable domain EAEVAQSPRYKITEKSQAVAFWCDPISGHATLYWYRQILGQGPELLVQFQDESVVDDSQLPKDRFSAERLKGVDSTLKIQPAELGDSAMYLCASSLETSGGADTQYFGPGTRLTVL.

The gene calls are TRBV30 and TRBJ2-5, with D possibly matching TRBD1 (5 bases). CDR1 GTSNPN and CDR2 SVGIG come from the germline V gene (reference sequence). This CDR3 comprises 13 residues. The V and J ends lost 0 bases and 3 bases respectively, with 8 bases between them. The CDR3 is CAWSVQDKETQYF. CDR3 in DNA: TGTGCCTGGAGTGTACAGGACAAAGAGACCCAGTACTTC.

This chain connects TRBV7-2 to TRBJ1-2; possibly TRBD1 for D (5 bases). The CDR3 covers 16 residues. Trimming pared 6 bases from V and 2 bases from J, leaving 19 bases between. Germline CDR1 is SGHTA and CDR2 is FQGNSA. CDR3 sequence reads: CASSRGGTGTNYGYTF. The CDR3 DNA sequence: TGTGCCAGCAGTCGTGGGGGGACCGGGACCAACTATGGCTACACCTTC.

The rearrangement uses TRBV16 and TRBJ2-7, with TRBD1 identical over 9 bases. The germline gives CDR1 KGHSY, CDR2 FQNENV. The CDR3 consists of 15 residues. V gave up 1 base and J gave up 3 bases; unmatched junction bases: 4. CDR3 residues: CASSQWPGQGYEQYF. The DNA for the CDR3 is TGTGCCAGCAGCCAATGGCCGGGACAGGGCTACGAGCAGTACTTC.

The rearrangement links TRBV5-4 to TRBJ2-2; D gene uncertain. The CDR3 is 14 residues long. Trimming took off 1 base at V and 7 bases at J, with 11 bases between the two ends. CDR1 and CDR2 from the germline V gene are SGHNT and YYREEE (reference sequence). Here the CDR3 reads CASSLPLPGGELFF. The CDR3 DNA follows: TGTGCCAGCAGCTTGCCGCTTCCGGGCGGGGAGCTGTTTTTT.

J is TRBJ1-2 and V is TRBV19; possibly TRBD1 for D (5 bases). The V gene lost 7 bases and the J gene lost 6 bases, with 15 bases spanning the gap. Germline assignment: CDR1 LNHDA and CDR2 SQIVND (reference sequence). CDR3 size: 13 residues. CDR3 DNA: TGTGCCAGTATCGGGGGTCCGGGGGATGGCTACACCTTC. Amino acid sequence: CASIGGPGDGYTF.

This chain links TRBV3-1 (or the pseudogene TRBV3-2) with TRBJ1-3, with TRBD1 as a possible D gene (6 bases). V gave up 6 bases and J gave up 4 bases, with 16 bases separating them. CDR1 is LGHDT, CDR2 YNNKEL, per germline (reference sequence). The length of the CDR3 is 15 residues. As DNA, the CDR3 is TGTGCCAGCAGGGATGGGGGGGCTCAAGGAAACACCATATATTTT. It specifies CASRDGGAQGNTIYF.

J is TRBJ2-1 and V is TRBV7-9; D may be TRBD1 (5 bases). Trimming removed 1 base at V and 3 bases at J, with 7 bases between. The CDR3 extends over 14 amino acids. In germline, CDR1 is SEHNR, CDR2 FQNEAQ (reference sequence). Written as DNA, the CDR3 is TGTGCCAGCAGCTTAGAGACAGACTACAATGAGCAGTTCTTC. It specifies CASSLETDYNEQFF.

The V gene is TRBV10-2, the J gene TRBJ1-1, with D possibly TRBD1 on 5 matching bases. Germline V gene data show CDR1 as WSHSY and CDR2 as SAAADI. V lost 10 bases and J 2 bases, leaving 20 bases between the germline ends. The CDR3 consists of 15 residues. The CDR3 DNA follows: TGCGCCATCCGTCCAGGGTGGCCGGCAAACACTGAAGCTTTCTTT. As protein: CAIRPGWPANTEAFF.

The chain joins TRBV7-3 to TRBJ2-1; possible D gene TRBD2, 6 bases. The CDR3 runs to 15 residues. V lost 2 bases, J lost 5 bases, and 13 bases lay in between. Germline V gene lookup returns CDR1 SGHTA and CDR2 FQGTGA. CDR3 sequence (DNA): TGTGCCAGCAGCTTAGATGCGGGGAGGAACAATGAGCAGTTCTTC. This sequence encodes CASSLDAGRNNEQFF.

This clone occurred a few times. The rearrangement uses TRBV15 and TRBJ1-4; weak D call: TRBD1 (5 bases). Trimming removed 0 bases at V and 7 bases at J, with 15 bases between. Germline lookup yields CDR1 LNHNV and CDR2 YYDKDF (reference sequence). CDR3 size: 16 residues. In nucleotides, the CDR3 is TGTGCCACCAGCAGAGATCATTCAGGGCGACTTGAAAAACTGTTTTTT. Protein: CATSRDHSGRLEKLFF.

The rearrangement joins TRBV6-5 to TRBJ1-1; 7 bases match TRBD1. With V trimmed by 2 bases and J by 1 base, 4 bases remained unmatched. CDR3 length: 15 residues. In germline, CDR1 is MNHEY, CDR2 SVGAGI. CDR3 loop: CASSYKGQPNTEAFF. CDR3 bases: TGTGCCAGCAGTTACAAGGGACAGCCGAACACTGAAGCTTTCTTT.